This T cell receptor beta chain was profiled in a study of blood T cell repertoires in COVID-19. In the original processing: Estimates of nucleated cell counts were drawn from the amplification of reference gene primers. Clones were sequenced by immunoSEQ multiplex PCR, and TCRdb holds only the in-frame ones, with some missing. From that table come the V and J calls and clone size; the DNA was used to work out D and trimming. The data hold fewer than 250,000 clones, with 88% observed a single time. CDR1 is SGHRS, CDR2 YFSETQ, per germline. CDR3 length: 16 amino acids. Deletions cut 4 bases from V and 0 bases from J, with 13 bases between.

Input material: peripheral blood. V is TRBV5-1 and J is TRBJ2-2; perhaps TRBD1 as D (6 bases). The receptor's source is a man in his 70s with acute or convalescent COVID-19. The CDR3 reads CASSRLGTSNTGELFF. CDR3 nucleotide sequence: TGCGCCAGCAGCCGTTTGGGGACATCGAACACCGGGGAGCTGTTTTTT. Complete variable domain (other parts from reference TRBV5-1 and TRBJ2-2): KAGVTQTPRYLIKTRGQQVTLSCSPISGHRSVSWYQQTPGQGLQFLFEYFSETQRNKGNFPGRFSGRQFSNSRSEMNVSTLELGDSALYLCASSRLGTSNTGELFFGEGSRLTVL.